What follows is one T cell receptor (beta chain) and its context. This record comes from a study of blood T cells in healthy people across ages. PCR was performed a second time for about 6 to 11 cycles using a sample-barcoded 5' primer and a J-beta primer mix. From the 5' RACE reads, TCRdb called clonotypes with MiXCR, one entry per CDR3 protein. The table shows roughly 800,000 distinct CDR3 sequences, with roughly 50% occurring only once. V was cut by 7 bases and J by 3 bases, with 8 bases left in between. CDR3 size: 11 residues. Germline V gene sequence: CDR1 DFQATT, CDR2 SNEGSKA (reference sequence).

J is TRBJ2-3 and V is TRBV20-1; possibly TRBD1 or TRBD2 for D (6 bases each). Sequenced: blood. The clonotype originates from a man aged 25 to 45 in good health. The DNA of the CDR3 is TGCAGTGAAGGGGGGACAGATACGCAGTATTTT. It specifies CSEGGTDTQYF.